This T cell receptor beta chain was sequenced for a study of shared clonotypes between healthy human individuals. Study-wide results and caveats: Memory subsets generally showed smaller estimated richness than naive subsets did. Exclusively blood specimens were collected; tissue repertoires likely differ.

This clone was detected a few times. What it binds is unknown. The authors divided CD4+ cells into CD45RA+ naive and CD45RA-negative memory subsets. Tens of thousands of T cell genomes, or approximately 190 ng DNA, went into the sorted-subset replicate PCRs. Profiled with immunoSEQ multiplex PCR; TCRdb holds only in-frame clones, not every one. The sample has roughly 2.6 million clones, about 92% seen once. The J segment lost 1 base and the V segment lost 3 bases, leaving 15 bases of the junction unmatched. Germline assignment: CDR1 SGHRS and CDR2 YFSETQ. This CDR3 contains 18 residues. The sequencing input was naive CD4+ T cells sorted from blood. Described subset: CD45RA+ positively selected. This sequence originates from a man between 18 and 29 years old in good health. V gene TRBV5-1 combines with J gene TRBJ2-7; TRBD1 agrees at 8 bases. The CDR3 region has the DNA TGCGCCAGCAGCTCGGGGCGAAAAGGGACAGGCTTTTCCTACGAGCAGTACTTC. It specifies CASSSGRKGTGFSYEQYF.